This section outlines one T cell receptor (beta chain) sequence together with its context. Its specificity is unknown. The repertoire was sequenced with immunoSEQ multiplex PCR; TCRdb's copy has only in-frame clones and lacks some. The sample consists of 500 or so clones, approximately 88% of them appearing once. The data derive from a study of T cells and copy number aberrations in small-cell lung cancer. Three regions per formalin-fixed paraffin-embedded tumor block were collected using a grid approach. Findings of the study overall: Versus adjacent lung, tumor T-cell richness and clonality were lower; density nonsignificantly. Sequencing artifacts are a known risk, since all specimens were formalin-fixed paraffin-embedded.

This TCR was recovered from a man in his fifties or sixties with small cell lung cancer. The sequencing input was tumor tissue.

The CDR3: CASSVDGTTDTQYF. The CDR3, as DNA: TGTGCCAGCAGCGTAGATGGTACCACAGATACGCAGTATTTT. The rearrangement links TRBV9 to TRBJ2-3; D ambiguous. Deletions cut 0 bases from V and 2 bases from J, with 7 bases between. Germline V gives CDR1 SGDLS, CDR2 YYNGEE. The CDR3 contains 14 residues.